This T cell receptor beta chain was observed in a study of T cell clonality in common variable immunodeficiency. Details on this clone: The antigen is unknown. The read ends 3 residues shy of where the CDR3 ends; the end is completed using the germline J gene.

General study points: Compared with controls, CVID subjects had fewer shared TCRbeta clones. What drives increased CVID clonality needs T cell subpopulation sequencing.

There are 11 residues in the CDR3. V was cut by 3 bases and J by 4 bases, with 4 bases left in between. Germline CDR1 is MNHNS and CDR2 is SASEGT. Both groups were predominantly of Caucasian heritage. Clones were sequenced by immunoSEQ multiplex PCR, and TCRdb holds only the in-frame ones, with some missing. Observed in the sample are 55,000 or so clones, none of them singletons. The specimen was peripheral blood mononuclear cells. This chain connects TRBV6-1 to TRBJ2-7; the D is unclear. The sequence was collected from a person aged 18 to 69 in good health. The CDR3: CASSDGYEQYF. CDR3 DNA (partial): TGTGCCAGCAGTGACGGTTACGAG.